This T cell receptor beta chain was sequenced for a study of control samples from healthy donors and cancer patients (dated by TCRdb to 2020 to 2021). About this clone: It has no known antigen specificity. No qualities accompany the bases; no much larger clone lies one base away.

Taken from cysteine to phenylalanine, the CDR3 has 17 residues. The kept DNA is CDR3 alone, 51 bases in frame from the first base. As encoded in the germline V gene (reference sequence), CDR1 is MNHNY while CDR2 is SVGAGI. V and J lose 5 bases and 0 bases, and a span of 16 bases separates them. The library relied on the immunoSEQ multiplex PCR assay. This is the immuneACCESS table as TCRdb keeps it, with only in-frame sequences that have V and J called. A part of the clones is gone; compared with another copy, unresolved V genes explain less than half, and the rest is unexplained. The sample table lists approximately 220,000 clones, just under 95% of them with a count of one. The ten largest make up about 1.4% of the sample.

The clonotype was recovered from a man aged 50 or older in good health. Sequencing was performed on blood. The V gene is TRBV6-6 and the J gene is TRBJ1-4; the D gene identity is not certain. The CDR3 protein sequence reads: CASSPGRHLPTNEKLFF. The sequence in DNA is TGTGCCAGCAGTCCCGGAAGGCACCTCCCAACTAATGAAAAACTGTTTTTT.